This TCR beta chain stems from a study of cytomegalovirus exposure and HLA in healthy donors. About the research overall: Within the Caucasian-associated ancestry cluster were roughly 82% of the roughly 400 genotyped donors. Notes on the study in general: Across donors, presence/absence analyses took sequencing depth to be roughly uniform. TRBV6-2, TRBV6-3 and some other V segments were unresolvable in 87-base-pair reads. Cytomegalovirus-associated TCR beta chains were listed, numbering 150 to 200.

To note about this clone: Its target is unknown.

Amplification used 60 Vbeta primers and 13 Jbeta primers. The assay was immunoSEQ multiplex PCR, and TCRdb's table has in-frame clones only and misses some. The table lists around 100,000 clones, around three quarters of them singletons. CDR1 is SGHRS, CDR2 YFSETQ, per germline. Unmatched junction bases numbered 12, after V lost 3 bases and J lost 1 base. The length of the CDR3 is 17 residues. This receptor was obtained from a man aged 50 to 60 in good health and CMV-seropositive. Specimen: PBMCs. The chain has TRBV5-1 and TRBJ1-2; 7 positions match TRBD1. The CDR3 protein is CASSSMGTAPVNYGYTF. The CDR3 DNA reads TGCGCCAGCAGCTCCATGGGGACAGCGCCAGTTAACTATGGCTACACCTTC.